This T cell receptor (beta chain) derives from a study of blood T cell repertoires in COVID-19. Study details: Specimens from acute and convalescent COVID-19 originated in the United States, Italy and Spain.

CDR1 SGHAT and CDR2 FQNNGV come from the germline V gene. Trimming at V came to 5 bases and at J to 3 bases, leaving 3 bases not matched to a gene. The CDR3 is 13 amino acids. Sequencing used immunoSEQ multiplex PCR; TCRdb keeps in-frame clones, though not all of them. Of about 82,000 clones in the sample, approximately 86% are singletons; the top ten hold more than 15%. As for this clone: Other DNA sequences in this specimen translate into the identical CDR3.

This sequence originates from a man aged 80 or over with active or convalescent COVID-19. The chain carries TRBV11-2 and TRBJ1-1; 7 nucleotides line up with TRBD1. The sample taken for sequencing was peripheral blood. In DNA, the CDR3 is TGTGCCAGCAGCCAAGACAGGGACACTGAAGCTTTCTTT. Protein sequence: CASSQDRDTEAFF. The full variable domain, with the rest looked up from reference TRBV11-2 and TRBJ1-1, is EAGVAQSPRYKIIEKRQSVAFWCNPISGHATLYWYQQILGQGPKLLIQFQNNGVVDDSQLPKDRFSAERLKGVDSTLKIQPAKLEDSAVYLCASSQDRDTEAFFGQGTRLTVV.